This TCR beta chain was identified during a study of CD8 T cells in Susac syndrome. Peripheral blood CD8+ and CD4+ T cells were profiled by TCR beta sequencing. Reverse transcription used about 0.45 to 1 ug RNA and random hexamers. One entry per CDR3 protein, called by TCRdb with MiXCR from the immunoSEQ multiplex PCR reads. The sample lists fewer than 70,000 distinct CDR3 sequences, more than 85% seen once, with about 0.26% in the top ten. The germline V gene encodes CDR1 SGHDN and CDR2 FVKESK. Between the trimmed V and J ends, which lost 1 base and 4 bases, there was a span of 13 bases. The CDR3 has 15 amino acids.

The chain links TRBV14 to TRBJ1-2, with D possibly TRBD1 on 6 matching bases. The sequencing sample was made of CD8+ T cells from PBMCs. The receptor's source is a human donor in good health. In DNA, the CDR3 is TGTGCCAGCAGCCAAGTACCGGACAGCTTCTATGGCTACACCTTC. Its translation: CASSQVPDSFYGYTF.